One sample yielded the 26 T cell receptor beta chains listed below, sequenced in a study of T-cell reconstitution after alpha-beta-depleted transplantation in children. Unique molecular identifiers were used in preparing the TCRbeta library. Using its own MiXCR run on the PCR reads, TCRdb lists one record per CDR3 protein. The table has 400,000 to 550,000 distinct CDR3 sequences, about 10% seen once. The sample was PBMCs, taken before TCRalphabeta/CD19-depleted stem cell transplant. The receptors were sampled from a child under 10 years old with inherited bone marrow failure, due to receive a stem cell transplant.

V and J are TRBV4-1 and TRBJ2-3; 10 bases agree with TRBD2. CDR1 is MGHRA and CDR2 is YSYEKL in the germline V gene. The length of the CDR3 is 14 residues. Unmatched junction bases numbered 4, after V lost 2 bases and J lost 8 bases. Here the CDR3 DNA reads TGCGCCAGCAGCCAACTAGCGGGAGAAGGTACGCAGTATTTT. Protein: CASSQLAGEGTQYF.

Many counts were recorded for this clonotype. At one end, the junction sequence differs from germline, possibly due to a read error. The rearrangement joins TRBV3-1 to TRBJ2-1; D possibly corresponds to TRBD2 (5 bases). Germline V gene sequence: CDR1 LGHDT, CDR2 YNNKEL (reference sequence). This CDR3 is 14 amino acids long. The CDR3: CAISQVATDNEQFF. The CDR3 nucleotides read TGTGCCATCAGCCAAGTAGCGACTGACAATGAGCAGTTCTTC.

This clonotype was picked up many times. J is TRBJ2-7 and V is TRBV20-1; 8 bases fit TRBD1. V lost 2 bases, J lost 6 bases, and 12 bases stayed unmatched. Germline lookup yields CDR1 DFQATT and CDR2 SNEGSKA (reference sequence). The CDR3 totals 15 residues. The CDR3 reads CSARLPRQGLVEQYF. CDR3 coding DNA: TGCAGTGCTAGACTGCCAAGACAGGGGCTAGTCGAGCAGTACTTC.

This clonotype appeared many times. The chain links TRBV12-3 or TRBV12-4 to TRBJ2-1, with 10 nucleotides matching TRBD2. V lost 6 bases, J lost 5 bases, and 7 bases stayed unmatched. The CDR3 consists of 15 residues. The CDR3 loop reads CASRDTAGGHNEQFF. Here the CDR3 DNA reads TGTGCCAGCAGGGATACAGCGGGGGGGCACAATGAGCAGTTCTTC.

This clonotype has at least ten counts. The chain joins TRBV19 to TRBJ2-2; D not resolved. This CDR3 is 13 amino acids long. Germline V gives CDR1 LNHDA, CDR2 SQIVND (reference sequence). Deletions cut 3 bases from V and 7 bases from J, with 9 bases between. The chain's CDR3 is CASSIPVVGELFF. In DNA form, the CDR3 reads TGTGCCAGTAGTATTCCGGTCGTCGGGGAGCTGTTTTTT.

The chain couples TRBV11-2 to TRBJ1-1; D might be TRBD1 (5 bases). Trimming pared 5 bases from V and 10 bases from J, leaving 20 bases between. The CDR3 has 14 residues. Germline V gives CDR1 SGHAT, CDR2 FQNNGV. The CDR3 DNA is TGTGCCAGCAGCCTTCCCGGGACCTTTGGTCGAGCTTTCTTT. Translated, it gives CASSLPGTFGRAFF.

This clonotype showed up just a few times. The gene calls are TRBV12-3 or TRBV12-4 and TRBJ1-5; D unclear. The CDR3 consists of 12 residues. Trimming took off 4 bases at V and 3 bases at J, with 4 bases between the two ends. CDR3 coding DNA: TGTGCCAGCAGTTACGCCAATCAGCCCCAGCATTTT. It codes for CASSYANQPQHF.

This clonotype was counted ten times or more. Compared with germline, one end of the junction differs, possibly owing to a read error. The rearrangement joins TRBV5-1 to TRBJ1-1; no reliable D call. Germline V gene lookup returns CDR1 SGHRS and CDR2 YFSETQ. The CDR3 length is 12 residues. In nucleotides, the CDR3 is TGTGCCAGCAGCTTACGGGACACTGAAGCTTTCTTT. Residues: CASSLRDTEAFF.

This clonotype showed up many times. This chain joins TRBV5-1 and TRBJ2-3; D unresolved. The CDR3 is 14 residues long. Germline V gene data show CDR1 as SGHRS and CDR2 as YFSETQ. The V end was cut by 1 base, the J end by 6 bases, with 12 bases between. CDR3 DNA sequence: TGCGCCAGCAGCTTGACCGACCCACAGGATACGCAGTATTTT. Translation gives CASSLTDPQDTQYF.

Ten or more counts support this clonotype. This rearrangement joins TRBV2 to TRBJ1-6; a weak D match, TRBD1 (5 bases). The CDR3 is 14 residues long. CDR1 and CDR2 (germline): SNHLY, FYNNEI. V gave up 11 bases and J gave up 4 bases, with 15 bases separating them. The CDR3: CASRDPEYNSPLHF. The DNA of the CDR3 is TGTGCCTCTCGGGACCCCGAATATAATTCACCCCTCCACTTT.

This chain uses TRBV12-3 or TRBV12-4 with TRBJ1-2; 8 bases are a match to TRBD1. The junction had 13 bases not matched to a gene; V was cut back by 7 bases and J by 9 bases. This CDR3 is 14 amino acids long. This CDR3 reads CASTSRTGNYSYTF. CDR3 DNA sequence: TGTGCCAGCACCTCTAGGACAGGGAATTATAGCTACACCTTC.

This clonotype was observed at least ten times. The chain employs TRBV7-2 and TRBJ2-1; D gene ambiguous. The length of the CDR3 is 15 residues. Per the germline V gene, CDR1 is SGHTA and CDR2 is FQGNSA. The V end was cut by 3 bases, the J end by 4 bases, with 13 bases between. CDR3 sequence (DNA): TGTGCCAGCAGCTTCCGTATAGCTGTATACAATGAGCAGTTCTTC. This translates into CASSFRIAVYNEQFF. Based on the CDR3 plus reference TRBV7-2 and TRBJ2-1, the full variable domain is GAGVSQSPSNKVTEKGKDVELRCDPISGHTALYWYRQSLGQGLEFLIYFQGNSAPDKSGLPSDRFSAERTGGSVSTLTIQRTQQEDSAVYLCASSFRIAVYNEQFFGPGTRLTVL.

On this clonotype: The conserved closing phenylalanine or tryptophan is absent in this CDR3, likely reflecting a read error. This chain joins TRBV6-1 and TRBJ2-2; perhaps TRBD2 as D (5 bases). The CDR3 covers 14 residues. V was pared by 5 bases and J by 5 bases, with 12 bases between. The V gene's germline CDR1 is MNHNS and CDR2 SASEGT. CDR3 sequence: CASSLYSGTGELFV. The DNA for the CDR3 is TGTGCCAGCAGTCTTTATTCGGGAACCGGGGAGCTGTTTGTT.

Of note for this clonotype: This clone may be a read error of a much larger clone one base away. CDR3 amino acids: CASSPVPQGGVHEQYF. The CDR3 DNA reads TGTGCCAGCAGTCCAGTCCCACAGGGAGGAGTCCACGAGCAGTACTTC. V gene TRBV27 combines with J gene TRBJ2-7; TRBD1 or TRBD2 may be the D gene (6 bases each). This CDR3 is 16 amino acids long. CDR1 MNHEY and CDR2 SMNVEV come from the germline V gene (reference sequence). Trimming stripped 5 bases from V and 5 bases from J, with 22 bases between.

This clonotype was seen more than once but under ten times. The rearrangement joins TRBV24-1 to TRBJ2-3; tentatively, D is TRBD1 or TRBD2 (5 bases each). The CDR3 has 15 amino acids. V was shortened by 6 bases and J by 1 base, with 13 bases between the two germline ends. Germline V gene lookup returns CDR1 KGHDR and CDR2 SFDVKD. CDR3 sequence (DNA): TGTGCCACCAGTCCTGGGGGAGTCGGCACAGATACGCAGTATTTT. Its translation is CATSPGGVGTDTQYF.

This clonotype appeared many times. The rearrangement joins TRBV6-2 or TRBV6-3 to TRBJ2-1; D unclear. V was cut by 0 bases and J by 10 bases, with 19 bases left in between. CDR3 length: 16 residues. Germline V gene lookup returns CDR1 MNHEY and CDR2 SVGEGT. The CDR3 bases are TGTGCCAGCAGTTACTCAGCGCGCCGGCAGACCCGGGAGCAGTTCTTC. Translated, it gives CASSYSARRQTREQFF.

J is TRBJ1-2 and V is TRBV10-2; no clear D. CDR3 length equals 15 residues. Per germline, CDR1 WSHSY and CDR2 SAAADI. Between the trimmed V and J ends, which lost 0 bases and 8 bases, there was a span of 16 bases. Here the CDR3 reads CASSESGVPLAGYTF. The CDR3 DNA follows: TGCGCCAGCAGTGAGTCTGGGGTGCCGCTCGCGGGCTACACCTTC.

This clonotype was found many times. The CDR3 bases are TGTGCCAGCAGCCCCTTTGAGCGCTCTGGGGCCAACGTCCTGACTTTC. This sequence encodes CASSPFERSGANVLTF. The chain couples TRBV12-3 or TRBV12-4 to TRBJ2-6; D remains ambiguous. Trimming shortened V by 6 bases and J by 0 bases, and 12 bases separated the two germline ends. The CDR3 length is 16 residues.

This clonotype was seen at least ten times. The chain employs TRBV12-3 or TRBV12-4 and TRBJ2-1; 7 bases align to TRBD2. The CDR3 contains 11 residues. V was clipped by 0 bases and J by 14 bases; unmatched bases: 1. CDR3 coding DNA: TGTGCCAGCAGTTTAGCGGGAGGGGAGTTCTTC. Its translation is CASSLAGGEFF.

There are many counts of this clonotype. The chain recombines TRBV5-4 with TRBJ2-1; perhaps TRBD2 as D (5 bases). Germline CDR1 SGHNT, CDR2 YYREEE (reference sequence). Trimming shortened V by 4 bases and J by 9 bases, and 23 bases separated the two germline ends. The CDR3 has 16 residues. CDR3 DNA: TGTGCCAGCAGCCCCCGGACCGGCACAATCGAGGGTGAGCAGTTCTTC. Translation: CASSPRTGTIEGEQFF.

The sample holds a few counts of this clonotype. This chain connects TRBV7-2 to TRBJ2-7; 11 bases are a match to TRBD2. The CDR3 covers 15 residues. The V gene end was trimmed by 5 bases and the J gene end by 2 bases; junction bases not matched to a gene: 5. Germline CDR1 reads SGHTA; CDR2 reads FQGNSA. The CDR3 DNA reads TGTGCCAGCAGCCTGATAGCGGGAGGGGCCTACGAGCAGTACTTC. Amino acids: CASSLIAGGAYEQYF.

Comment on this clonotype: A much bigger clone sits one base away, suggesting this may be a read error. The chain is built from TRBV29-1 and TRBJ1-2; TRBD1 might be the D (6 bases). V was clipped by 5 bases and J by 8 bases, with 15 bases between them. The V gene's germline CDR1 is SQVTM and CDR2 ANQGSEA. The CDR3 is made up of 12 amino acids. The CDR3: CSVRSGAEGYTF. For the CDR3, the DNA is TGCAGCGTTAGATCAGGGGCTGAAGGCTACACCTTC.

This clonotype was observed many times. This rearrangement joins TRBV29-1 to TRBJ2-1, with TRBD2 matching over 10 bases. Per the germline V gene, CDR1 is SQVTM and CDR2 is ANQGSEA. V trimming: 7 bases; J trimming: 5 bases; junction bases outside the gene matches: 2. This CDR3 has 12 residues. Written as DNA, the CDR3 is TGCAGCGCCGGACTAGCGGACAATGAGCAGTTCTTC. Amino acids: CSAGLADNEQFF.

This clonotype appeared a few times. The genes are TRBV18 and TRBJ1-1; D ambiguous. CDR3 length: 14 residues. Per the germline V gene, CDR1 is KGHSH and CDR2 is LQKENI. Deletions cut 0 bases from V and 0 bases from J, with 5 bases between. In DNA, the CDR3 is TGTGCCAGCTCACCACCCGAAATGAACACTGAAGCTTTCTTT. Protein: CASSPPEMNTEAFF.

This clonotype was counted many times. J is TRBJ1-4 and V is TRBV27, with D hard to call. Germline CDR1 reads MNHEY; CDR2 reads SMNVEV (reference sequence). V lost 7 bases, J lost 4 bases, and 4 bases lay in between. CDR3 length: 11 residues. This chain's CDR3 is CASIVNEKLFF. The CDR3 coding sequence is TGTGCCAGCATCGTTAATGAAAAACTGTTTTTT.

This clonotype was observed many times. The chain recombines TRBV27 with TRBJ2-7, with D perhaps given as TRBD1 or TRBD2 (6 bases each). The CDR3 extends over 12 amino acids. CDR1 MNHEY and CDR2 SMNVEV come from the germline V gene (reference sequence). Trimming cost V 5 bases and J 9 bases, with 14 bases left between them. CDR3 loop: CASSDTGRGQYF. The CDR3, as DNA: TGTGCCAGCAGTGATACAGGGCGGGGGCAGTACTTC.